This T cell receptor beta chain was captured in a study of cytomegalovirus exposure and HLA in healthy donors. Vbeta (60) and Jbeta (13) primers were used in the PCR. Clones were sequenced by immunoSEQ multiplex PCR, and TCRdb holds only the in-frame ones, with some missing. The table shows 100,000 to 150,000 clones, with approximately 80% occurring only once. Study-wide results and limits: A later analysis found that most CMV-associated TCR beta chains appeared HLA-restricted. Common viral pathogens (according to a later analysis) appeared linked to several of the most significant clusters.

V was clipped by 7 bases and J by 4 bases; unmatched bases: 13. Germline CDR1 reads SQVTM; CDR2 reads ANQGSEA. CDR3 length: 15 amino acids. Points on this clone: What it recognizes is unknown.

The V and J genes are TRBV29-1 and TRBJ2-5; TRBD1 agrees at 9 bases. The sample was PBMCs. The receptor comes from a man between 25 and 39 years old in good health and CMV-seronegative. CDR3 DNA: TGCAGCGCCTCGGGGGACAGGGAAGGAGGAGAGACCCAGTACTTC. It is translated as CSASGDREGGETQYF.